Shown below are 12 T cell receptor beta chains from a single sample sequenced in a study of radiotherapy plus CTLA-4 blockade in lung cancer. The table came from immunoSEQ multiplex PCR; TCRdb's copy has only in-frame clones and leaves some out. The sample yields about 45,000 clones, roughly four fifths seen once. The sample in question was peripheral blood, obtained from a patient treated with radiotherapy plus ipilimumab. The origin of the receptors is a human donor with non-small cell lung cancer who had stable disease on radiotherapy plus ipilimumab.

The CDR3 region is CSARQGHEQYF. The CDR3 region has the DNA TGCAGTGCTAGACAGGGCCACGAGCAGTACTTC. The J gene is TRBJ2-7, the V gene TRBV20-1; D is perhaps TRBD1 (5 bases). Germline values: CDR1 DFQATT, CDR2 SNEGSKA (reference sequence). The CDR3 totals 11 residues. V lost 2 bases to trimming and J lost 5 bases, with 7 bases between them.

The chain employs TRBV27 and TRBJ1-1; D gene uncertain. CDR1 and CDR2 from the germline V gene are MNHEY and SMNVEV (reference sequence). V lost 3 bases to trimming and J lost 3 bases, with 14 bases between them. This CDR3 region has 15 residues. The CDR3 nucleotides are TGTGCCAGCAGTTTGCCAATTACCGGGGACACTGAAGCTTTCTTT. Encoded protein: CASSLPITGDTEAFF.

The genes are TRBV2 and TRBJ1-1; TRBD1 might be the D (6 bases). Trimming pared 10 bases from V and 2 bases from J, leaving 11 bases between. The CDR3 totals 12 residues. The germline V gene encodes CDR1 SNHLY and CDR2 FYNNEI. The CDR3 DNA reads TGTGCCACCACAGGGATCAACACTGAAGCTTTCTTT. As protein: CATTGINTEAFF.

This chain joins TRBV6-5 and TRBJ1-5; 7 positions agree with TRBD1. CDR1 is MNHEY and CDR2 is SVGAGI in the germline V gene. The CDR3 is 16 residues long. V trimming: 2 bases; J trimming: 5 bases; junction bases outside the gene matches: 9. The DNA of the CDR3 is TGTGCCAGCAGTTACCAAGGACCCACAGGGGATCAGCCCCAGCATTTT. This encodes CASSYQGPTGDQPQHF.

The V call is TRBV7-8, the J call TRBJ1-5; D is undetermined. Germline CDR1 SGHVS, CDR2 FQNEAQ. The CDR3 has 13 amino acids. The V and J ends lost 3 bases and 8 bases respectively, with 11 bases between them. The CDR3 here is CASSFWEGEPQHF. CDR3 DNA sequence: TGTGCCAGCAGCTTTTGGGAGGGCGAGCCCCAGCATTTT.

The chain uses TRBV7-8 and TRBJ1-2; D perhaps matches TRBD1 (5 bases). Germline V gene data show CDR1 as SGHVS and CDR2 as FQNEAQ. The CDR3 is 14 amino acids. V lost 5 bases and J lost 8, with 18 bases in between. In nucleotides, the CDR3 is TGTGCCAGCAGCCTCTGGGGCACCACGGGGGGCTACACCTTC. Its translation is CASSLWGTTGGYTF.

The V call is TRBV6-6, the J call TRBJ2-2; 8 bases align to TRBD1. Germline V gene sequence: CDR1 MNHNY, CDR2 SVGAGI (reference sequence). V lost 2 bases, J lost 4 bases, and 3 bases stayed unmatched. This CDR3 spans 15 amino acids. The CDR3 region is CASSYSQGATGELFF. The CDR3 DNA sequence: TGTGCCAGCAGTTACAGCCAGGGGGCCACCGGGGAGCTGTTTTTT.

This chain connects TRBV6-5 to TRBJ2-3; a possible D gene is TRBD2 (5 bases). Germline loops: CDR1 MNHEY, CDR2 SVGAGI. The V gene lost 0 bases and the J gene lost 2 bases, with 9 bases spanning the gap. The CDR3 is made up of 15 amino acids. The chain's CDR3 is CASSYSFRDTDTQYF. The CDR3 nucleotides read TGTGCCAGCAGTTACTCTTTCCGGGACACAGATACGCAGTATTTT.

The chain links TRBV11-3 to TRBJ2-2; possibly TRBD1 for D (6 bases). This CDR3 region has 13 residues. Germline-derived CDR1 and CDR2 are SGHNT and YENEEA. V lost 5 bases, J lost 5 bases, and 9 bases lay in between. The CDR3 loop reads CASSLQGTGELFF. The DNA for the CDR3 is TGTGCCAGCAGCCTACAGGGTACCGGGGAGCTGTTTTTT.

As for this clone: The sample has other DNA sequences that encode this CDR3 too. V usage is TRBV5-1 and J usage is TRBJ1-2; the match to TRBD1 covers 7 bases. The CDR3 spans 14 residues. The V and J ends lost 0 bases and 8 bases, in that order; junction bases with no gene match: 7. The germline gives CDR1 SGHRS, CDR2 YFSETQ. The CDR3 DNA reads as TGCGCCAGCAGCTTGGGACAGGGACTCGGGGGCTACACCTTC. Its protein product is CASSLGQGLGGYTF. The complete variable domain, with remaining parts taken from reference TRBV5-1 and TRBJ1-2, reads KAGVTQTPRYLIKTRGQQVTLSCSPISGHRSVSWYQQTPGQGLQFLFEYFSETQRNKGNFPGRFSGRQFSNSRSEMNVSTLELGDSALYLCASSLGQGLGGYTFGSGTRLTVV.

On this clone: The sample has other DNA sequences that encode this CDR3 too. CDR3: CASSSVTGGGSGANVLTF. The CDR3 DNA follows: TGTGCCAGCAGCTCGGTAACTGGGGGGGGATCTGGGGCCAACGTCCTGACTTTC. The chain links TRBV5-4 to TRBJ2-6; TRBD2 aligns across 7 bases. The length of the CDR3 is 18 residues. Looked up from germline, CDR1 is SGHNT and CDR2 is YYREEE (reference sequence). The trim removed 3 bases at V and 1 base at J, leaving 10 bases unmatched.

This clone has a single count. The V and J genes are TRBV27 and TRBJ2-1, with 10 bases identical to TRBD2. J was trimmed by 7 bases and V by 3 bases; bases with no gene match: 6. Germline CDR1 and CDR2: MNHEY and SMNVEV (reference sequence). The CDR3 length is 15 residues. CDR3 residues: CASSLSSGGWNEQFF. In DNA form, the CDR3 reads TGTGCCAGCAGTTTGAGTAGCGGGGGGTGGAATGAGCAGTTCTTC.